This T cell receptor beta chain was obtained from a study of blood T cell repertoires in COVID-19. The junction had 4 bases not matched to a gene; V was cut back by 6 bases and J by 1 base. This CDR3 contains 14 residues. Germline CDR1 is KGHSH and CDR2 is LQKENI. TCRdb keeps only in-frame clones here, not all; method: immunoSEQ multiplex PCR. Of a few hundred thousand clones listed, around 90% were seen once; the top ten hold about 6%. The V gene is TRBV18, the J gene TRBJ1-1; the match to TRBD1 covers 8 bases. This clonotype was sampled from a woman aged 45-65 years with COVID-19, enrolled during active disease. Input material: peripheral blood. CDR3 protein: CASSPDRANTEAFF. CDR3 coding DNA: TGTGCCAGCTCCCCGGACAGGGCGAACACTGAAGCTTTCTTT.